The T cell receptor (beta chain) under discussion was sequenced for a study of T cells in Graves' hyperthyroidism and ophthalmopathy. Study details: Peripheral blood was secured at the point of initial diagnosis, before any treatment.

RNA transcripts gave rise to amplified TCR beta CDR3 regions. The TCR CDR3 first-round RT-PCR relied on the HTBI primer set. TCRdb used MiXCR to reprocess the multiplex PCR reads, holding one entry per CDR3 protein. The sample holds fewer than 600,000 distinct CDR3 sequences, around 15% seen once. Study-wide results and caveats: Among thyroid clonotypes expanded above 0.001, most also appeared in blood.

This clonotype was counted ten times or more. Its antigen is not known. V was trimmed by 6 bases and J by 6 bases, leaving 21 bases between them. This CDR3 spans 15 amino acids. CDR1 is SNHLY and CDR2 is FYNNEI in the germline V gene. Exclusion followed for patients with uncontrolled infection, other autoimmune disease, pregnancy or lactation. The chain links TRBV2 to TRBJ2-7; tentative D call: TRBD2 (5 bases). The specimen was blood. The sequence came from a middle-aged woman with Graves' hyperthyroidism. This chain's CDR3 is CASRSEAAGPSEQYF. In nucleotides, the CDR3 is TGTGCCAGCAGGTCGGAGGCGGCGGGCCCCTCCGAGCAGTACTTC.